This entry is about one TCR beta chain. The germline V gene encodes CDR1 SQVTM and CDR2 ANQGSEA. The CDR3 is 13 residues long. Trimming removed 1 base from V and 3 bases from J; junction bases left unmatched: 2. The sample belongs to a study of blood T cell repertoires in COVID-19. Sequencing was performed with immunoSEQ multiplex PCR; in TCRdb, only in-frame clones are kept and a portion is missing. The profile shows approximately 140,000 clones, 85% to 90% of them singletons. The sequencing input was peripheral blood. This TCR came from a man of 80 years or more with acute or convalescent COVID-19. The gene calls are TRBV29-1 and TRBJ2-7, with 8 bases identical to TRBD1. CDR3 nucleotide sequence: TGCAGCGTTGAAGTTGACAGGGGCTACGAGCAGTACTTC. This encodes CSVEVDRGYEQYF.